This T cell receptor beta chain was obtained from a study of regulatory T cells in long-lasting Graves disease. Time point defined: persistent/refractory GD, antithyroid drugs over 5 years with positive TRAb. The TCR library was made from RNA extracted from PBMCs. V was trimmed by 3 bases and J by 11 bases, leaving 13 bases between them. Germline lookup yields CDR1 SEHNR and CDR2 FQNEAQ (reference sequence). The CDR3 is 12 residues long. Construction of the TCR beta libraries employed iRepertoire HTBI primers in conjunction with Arm-PCR of CDR3 regions. TCRdb itself ran the multiplex PCR reads through MiXCR, one entry per CDR3 protein. The sample contains approximately 440,000 distinct CDR3 sequences, roughly a quarter of which appear only once.

This sequence joins TRBV7-9 and TRBJ1-1; D gene uncertain. The sequence came from a female donor with Graves disease. The input for sequencing was peripheral blood mononuclear cells (PBMCs), taken when the disease was refractory, from a patient treated with antithyroid drugs. The CDR3 coding sequence is TGTGCCAGCAGCTTCGGCCAACCGGAGGCTTTCTTT. This gives the protein CASSFGQPEAFF.